The TCR beta chain described here comes from a study of blood T cell repertoires in COVID-19. Germline V gives CDR1 SGHVS, CDR2 FNYEAQ. This CDR3 contains 14 residues. V lost 4 bases to trimming and J lost 1 base, with 11 bases between them. Only one count was recorded for this clone. Profiling relied on immunoSEQ multiplex PCR, and the TCRdb table lists in-frame clones only, not all of them. This table holds some 150,000 clones, 70% to 85% found once. Specimen: peripheral blood. The V and J genes are TRBV7-6 and TRBJ2-7, with D possibly being TRBD2 (6 bases). This TCR was sampled from a woman aged 55-69 years with acute or convalescent COVID-19. CDR3 sequence (DNA): TGTGCCAGCAGCTCTTTGGGACTGTCCTACGAGCAGTACTTC. Amino acid sequence: CASSSLGLSYEQYF.